Following are 28 T cell receptor beta chains from one sample sequenced in a study of post-analysis software for immune sequencing data. The study's findings and limits: Roughly five TRBV segments appeared more often in patients than in controls, and TRBV5-6, TRBV5-1 and TRBV20-1 were among these.

The antigens of these receptors remain unknown. Unique molecular identifiers were present in the TCR beta cDNA libraries. TCRdb called the PCR reads again in MiXCR, with one record for every CDR3 protein. The table lists hundreds of thousands of distinct CDR3 sequences, roughly 38% of them singletons. Sequencing used blood. These receptors originate from a girl aged 2 to 9 with multiple sclerosis.

This clonotype was picked up a small number of times. This rearrangement joins TRBV4-3 to TRBJ2-7; D gene unclear. Trimming cost V 0 bases and J 3 bases, with 15 bases left between them. CDR3 length: 16 residues. CDR1 and CDR2 (germline): LGHNA, YSLEER. The CDR3 coding sequence is TGCGCCAGCAGCCAAGAAAATTCCCCGACCATCTACGAGCAGTACTTC. Amino acids: CASSQENSPTIYEQYF.

The chain carries TRBV7-6 and TRBJ1-3; D unresolved. CDR1 and CDR2 (germline): SGHVS, FNYEAQ. Trimming cost V 3 bases and J 0 bases, with 12 bases left between them. This CDR3 region has 16 residues. This CDR3 is CASSLRSGYSGNTIYF. The CDR3 DNA sequence: TGTGCCAGCAGCTTGCGTTCGGGTTACTCTGGAAACACCATATATTTT. Together with reference TRBV7-6 and TRBJ1-3, the CDR3 gives the full variable domain: GAGVSQSPRYKVTKRGQDVALRCDPISGHVSLYWYRQALGQGPEFLTYFNYEAQQDKSGLPNDRFSAERPEGSISTLTIQRTEQRDSAMYRCASSLRSGYSGNTIYFGEGSWLTVV.

The CDR3 DNA reads as TGTGCCAGCAGCTCCAACGGACTGGAGGAGACCCAGTACTTC. This codes for CASSSNGLEETQYF. The gene calls are TRBV7-2 and TRBJ2-5; tentative D call: TRBD2 (5 bases). Trimming took 4 bases from V and 5 from J, leaving 14 bases between them. The CDR3 contains 14 residues. CDR1 is SGHTA, CDR2 FQGNSA, per germline.

The rearrangement joins TRBV20-1 to TRBJ2-5; a weak D match, TRBD1 (6 bases). Per the germline V gene, CDR1 is DFQATT and CDR2 is SNEGSKA (reference sequence). V lost 6 bases and J lost 2, with 13 bases in between. This CDR3 has 13 amino acids. This CDR3 is CSARTAIQETQYF. CDR3 coding DNA: TGCAGTGCGCGGACAGCCATACAAGAGACCCAGTACTTC.

The V call is TRBV27, the J call TRBJ2-1; perhaps D is TRBD1 or TRBD2 (6 bases each). The CDR3 loop spans 17 amino acids. Trimming stripped 3 bases from V and 2 bases from J, with 17 bases between. CDR1 and CDR2 from the germline V gene are MNHEY and SMNVEV (reference sequence). The CDR3 loop reads CASSLFLVRGAYNEQFF. Written as DNA, the CDR3 is TGTGCCAGCAGTTTGTTTCTGGTGAGGGGGGCCTACAATGAGCAGTTCTTC.

V gene TRBV3-1 combines with J gene TRBJ1-6, with D maybe TRBD1 (6 bases). With 3 bases removed from V and 7 bases from J, the gap between germline ends came to 10 bases. The CDR3 length is 14 residues. Germline V CDR1 and CDR2: LGHDT, YNNKEL (reference sequence). Here the CDR3 reads CASSQGAGNSPLHF. The DNA for the CDR3 is TGTGCCAGCAGCCAGGGGGCAGGAAATTCACCCCTCCACTTT.

V usage is TRBV11-3 and J usage is TRBJ1-2; D remains unclear. V was pared by 0 bases and J by 8 bases, with 22 bases between. CDR1 is SGHNT, CDR2 YENEEA, per germline. This CDR3 is 17 amino acids long. The DNA for the CDR3 is TGTGCCAGCAGCTTAGAAGGCGTCCAGGCAGCGCAGAGGGGCTACACCTTC. It translates to CASSLEGVQAAQRGYTF.

The CDR3 nucleotides are TGTGCCAGCAGCGTAGTCCGTACAGGGAGGGGTAGCAATCAGCCCCAGCATTTT. Translated: CASSVVRTGRGSNQPQHF. The V and J genes are TRBV9 and TRBJ1-5, with D possibly TRBD1 on 6 matching bases. Germline V gives CDR1 SGDLS, CDR2 YYNGEE. The CDR3 extends over 18 amino acids. Trimming stripped 0 bases from V and 0 bases from J, with 16 bases between.

The chain employs TRBV20-1 and TRBJ2-5, with 10 bases matching TRBD2. CDR3 length: 14 amino acids. Trimming took 6 bases from V and 3 from J; bases not matched to a gene: 7. Germline V gene lookup returns CDR1 DFQATT and CDR2 SNEGSKA (reference sequence). The CDR3: CSAPSLAGEETQYF. CDR3 coding DNA: TGCAGTGCGCCAAGCCTAGCGGGAGAAGAGACCCAGTACTTC.

The rearrangement links TRBV7-3 to TRBJ2-1; maybe TRBD2 (6 bases). The CDR3 is 15 amino acids. Germline loops: CDR1 SGHTA, CDR2 FQGTGA. V was pared by 8 bases and J by 1 base, with 15 bases between. The CDR3 region is CASSKGGVSYNEQFF. The CDR3 region has the DNA TGTGCCAGCTCAAAAGGAGGGGTATCCTACAATGAGCAGTTCTTC. Full variable domain (rest looked up from reference TRBV7-3 and TRBJ2-1): GAGVSQTPSNKVTEKGKYVELRCDPISGHTALYWYRQSLGQGPEFLIYFQGTGAADDSGLPNDRFFAVRPEGSVSTLKIQRTERGDSAVYLCASSKGGVSYNEQFFGPGTRLTVL.

There are a few counts of this clonotype. The rearrangement uses TRBV29-1 and TRBJ2-1, with TRBD2 as a possible D gene (6 bases). Germline V gene sequence: CDR1 SQVTM, CDR2 ANQGSEA. The CDR3 has 14 residues. Trimming took off 5 bases at V and 3 bases at J, with 14 bases between the two ends. The chain's CDR3 is CSVPAGTFYNEQFF. The CDR3 DNA reads TGCAGCGTTCCAGCGGGTACATTCTACAATGAGCAGTTCTTC.

On this clonotype itself: At one end the junction does not follow the germline gene, possibly because of a read error. V usage is TRBV28 and J usage is TRBJ2-4; 10 bases line up with TRBD1. The end of the DNA aligns better with TRBJ2-7, so the J call may be wrong. The CDR3 contains 14 residues. Per germline, CDR1 MDHEN and CDR2 SYDVKM. In DNA form, the CDR3 reads TGTGGCAGCAGTTTAGGGGACAGGGGCTACGAGCAGTACTTC. It codes for CGSSLGDRGYEQYF.

Notes on this clonotype: The CDR3 does not end in the conserved phenylalanine or tryptophan, so this is likely a read error. The rearrangement uses TRBV11-1 and TRBJ2-5, with TRBD2 identical over 11 bases. The V segment lost 3 bases and the J segment 1 base; nucleotides outside the gene matches: 7. CDR3 size: 17 residues. CDR1 and CDR2 from the germline V gene are SGHAT and FQDESV (reference sequence). The CDR3 region is CASSFVGTSGPQETQYY. Here the CDR3 DNA reads TGTGCCAGCAGCTTTGTGGGGACTAGCGGCCCCCAAGAGACCCAGTACTAC.

The rearrangement uses TRBV20-1 and TRBJ1-2; D is possibly TRBD1 (5 bases). V was cut by 5 bases and J by 1 base, with 17 bases left in between. Germline values: CDR1 DFQATT, CDR2 SNEGSKA (reference sequence). The CDR3 is 15 residues long. CDR3 DNA sequence: TGCAGTGCTCCCGTCAGGGCGTTCGGTAACTATGGCTACACCTTC. Its protein product is CSAPVRAFGNYGYTF.

The chain joins TRBV7-8 to TRBJ1-6; possibly TRBD1 for D (5 bases). Between the trimmed V and J ends, which lost 6 bases and 5 bases, there was a span of 14 bases. Per the germline V gene, CDR1 is SGHVS and CDR2 is FQNEAQ. This CDR3 is built from 15 residues. CDR3 residues: CASSPPRGHNSPLHF. CDR3 bases: TGTGCCAGCAGTCCGCCCCGGGGCCATAATTCACCCCTCCACTTT.

Regarding this clonotype: The junction does not match germline at one end; this may be a read error. This rearrangement joins TRBV15 to TRBJ2-5; TRBD1 agrees at 7 bases. Gene TRBJ2-7 matches the end of the DNA better, so the J call may be wrong. CDR3 length: 15 residues. Germline CDR1 and CDR2: LNHNV and YYDKDF (reference sequence). This CDR3 reads CATENRGRSSHEQYF. The CDR3 DNA follows: TGTGCCACAGAAAACAGGGGTCGGAGCTCCCACGAGCAGTACTTC.

This clonotype was found a few times. The chain recombines TRBV7-9 with TRBJ1-1; D ambiguous. Germline V gene sequence: CDR1 SEHNR, CDR2 FQNEAQ (reference sequence). The V gene lost 5 bases and the J gene lost 3 bases, with 10 bases spanning the gap. This CDR3 region has 13 residues. The CDR3 nucleotides read TGTGCCAGCAGCAGCCACACAGACACTGAAGCTTTCTTT. Translating gives CASSSHTDTEAFF.

This clonotype has just a few counts. The gene calls are TRBV24-1 and TRBJ2-5, with D possibly matching TRBD1 (6 bases). This CDR3 contains 13 residues. Trimming cost V 2 bases and J 5 bases, with 8 bases left between them. Per germline, CDR1 KGHDR and CDR2 SFDVKD. The CDR3 nucleotides are TGTGCCACCAGTGATTCAGGGGTGGAGACCCAGTACTTC. It yields the protein CATSDSGVETQYF.

The chain links TRBV28 to TRBJ1-5; a possible D gene is TRBD1 (5 bases). The ends were cut back, 7 bases at V and 5 bases at J, with 18 bases in the middle. The V gene's germline CDR1 is MDHEN and CDR2 SYDVKM. The CDR3 runs to 15 residues. CDR3 protein: CASILGLGEDQPQHF. The CDR3 region has the DNA TGTGCCAGCATTCTGGGGTTGGGGGAGGATCAGCCCCAGCATTTT.

V and J are TRBV7-8 and TRBJ1-6; TRBD1 agrees at 10 bases. V was clipped by 1 base and J by 8 bases; unmatched bases: 5. The CDR3 contains 16 residues. Germline CDR1 reads SGHVS; CDR2 reads FQNEAQ. The CDR3 here is CASSLVGTGEDSPLHF. Written as DNA, the CDR3 is TGTGCCAGCAGCTTAGTTGGGACAGGGGAAGATTCACCCCTCCACTTT. Supplemented by reference TRBV7-8 and TRBJ1-6, the full variable domain reads GAGVSQSPRYKVAKRGQDVALRCDPISGHVSLFWYQQALGQGPEFLTYFQNEAQLDKSGLPSDRFFAERPEGSVSTLKIQRTQQEDSAVYLCASSLVGTGEDSPLHFGNGTRLTVT.

This rearrangement joins TRBV27 to TRBJ1-1; 8 bases line up with TRBD1. The CDR3 has 15 residues. In germline, CDR1 is MNHEY, CDR2 SMNVEV (reference sequence). The junction had 8 bases not matched to a gene; V was cut back by 5 bases and J by 3 bases. The DNA for the CDR3 is TGTGCCAGCAGTCCCCGCAGGGGGCTGGACACTGAAGCTTTCTTT. It codes for CASSPRRGLDTEAFF.

This clonotype was counted only a few times. The chain carries TRBV2 and TRBJ2-1; D ambiguous. The length of the CDR3 is 10 residues. Germline CDR1 is SNHLY and CDR2 is FYNNEI. The ends were cut back, 1 base at V and 15 bases at J, with 7 bases in the middle. This CDR3 is CASSEGRSFF. The CDR3 DNA sequence: TGTGCCAGCAGTGAAGGGCGTTCGTTCTTC.

CDR3 sequence: CATDGGASTDTQYF. In DNA, the CDR3 is TGTGCCACAGACGGGGGGGCAAGCACAGATACGCAGTATTTT. The V call is TRBV10-3, the J call TRBJ2-3; 8 bases are shared with TRBD2. Germline values: CDR1 ENHRY, CDR2 SYGVKD. V was pared by 10 bases and J by 0 bases, with 6 bases of the junction left unmatched. The CDR3 has 14 residues.

The gene calls are TRBV11-2 and TRBJ2-7, with D maybe TRBD1 (5 bases). Germline CDR1 is SGHAT and CDR2 is FQNNGV. V was trimmed by 5 bases and J by 2 bases, leaving 13 bases between them. The CDR3 covers 14 residues. In DNA form, the CDR3 reads TGTGCCAGCAGCCCGGACACCCAGACCTACGAGCAGTACTTC. Translated, it gives CASSPDTQTYEQYF.

The chain combines TRBV9 with TRBJ1-6, with 10 bases identical to TRBD1. Trimming cost V 4 bases and J 9 bases; bases outside gene matches: 4. The CDR3 contains 14 residues. The germline CDR1 and CDR2 sequences are SGDLS and YYNGEE. CDR3 protein: CASSPDRGSSPLHF. CDR3 nucleotides: TGTGCCAGCAGCCCGGACAGGGGGTCTTCACCCCTCCACTTT.

This sequence joins TRBV14 and TRBJ2-1; D ambiguous. The germline CDR1 and CDR2 sequences are SGHDN and FVKESK. Trimming pared 3 bases from V and 0 bases from J, leaving 6 bases between. There are 14 residues in the CDR3. CDR3: CASSQADSYNEQFF. CDR3 DNA sequence: TGTGCCAGCAGCCAGGCAGACTCCTACAATGAGCAGTTCTTC.

This sequence joins TRBV20-1 and TRBJ2-1, with unresolved D. CDR1 and CDR2 (germline): DFQATT, SNEGSKA (reference sequence). This CDR3 has 15 residues. V gave up 1 base and J gave up 2 bases, with 12 bases separating them. Here the CDR3 reads CSARAPVSTYNEQFF. CDR3 sequence (DNA): TGCAGTGCTAGAGCCCCGGTCAGCACCTACAATGAGCAGTTCTTC.

CDR3 residues: CASSLTGTGHINSPLHF. The CDR3 region has the DNA TGTGCCAGCAGCTTAACGGGAACAGGGCACATTAATTCACCCCTCCACTTT. The chain joins TRBV5-5 to TRBJ1-6; D perhaps matches TRBD1 (6 bases). Trimming shortened V by 2 bases and J by 6 bases, and 18 bases separated the two germline ends. This CDR3 comprises 17 residues. Germline V gives CDR1 SGHKS, CDR2 YYEKEE (reference sequence).